This entry lists 18 T cell receptor beta chains sequenced from one sample in a study of T-cell reconstitution after alpha-beta-depleted transplantation in children. A TCRbeta library incorporating unique molecular identifiers was prepared. TCRdb reanalysed the PCR reads using MiXCR and keeps one entry per CDR3 protein. The sample contains 350,000 to 400,000 distinct CDR3 sequences, 13% of which appear only once. This specimen consisted of PBMCs, obtained from the stem cell graft. The receptors here all came from a human donor who donated a stem cell graft to a child with Fanconi anemia.

V gene TRBV20-1 combines with J gene TRBJ1-2; tentatively, D is TRBD1 (5 bases). Trimming removed 1 base at V and 3 bases at J, with 15 bases between. The CDR3 extends over 15 amino acids. Germline V lookup: CDR1 DFQATT, CDR2 SNEGSKA (reference sequence). The CDR3 loop reads CSARVSSGSDYGYTF. CDR3 bases: TGCAGTGCTAGAGTGAGTTCAGGGTCGGACTATGGCTACACCTTC.

CDR3 nucleotides: TGTGCCAGCAGCCCAGGGGGGAGCACAGATACGCAGTATTTT. Its translation is CASSPGGSTDTQYF. The chain links TRBV9 to TRBJ2-3; a weak D match, TRBD1 (7 bases). Germline V gives CDR1 SGDLS, CDR2 YYNGEE. There are 14 residues in the CDR3. V gave up 4 bases and J gave up 0 bases, with 9 bases separating them.

This clonotype was picked up many times. The J gene is TRBJ2-5, the V gene TRBV6-2 or TRBV6-3, with 12 positions matching TRBD1. Germline V gene data show CDR1 as MNHEY and CDR2 as SVGEGT. The length of the CDR3 is 15 residues. V lost 6 bases and J lost 1; bases outside the gene matches: 3. CDR3 region: CASSRGQGAQETQYF. In DNA, the CDR3 is TGTGCCAGCAGCCGGGGACAGGGGGCCCAAGAGACCCAGTACTTC.

This clonotype came up a few times. The chain recombines TRBV6-2 or TRBV6-3 with TRBJ1-5, with D unclear. V was cut by 2 bases and J by 0 bases, with 11 bases left in between. In germline, CDR1 is MNHEY, CDR2 SVGEGT. This CDR3 comprises 16 residues. The CDR3 DNA reads as TGTGCCAGCAGTTACCATCCCGGAGTTAGCAATCAGCCCCAGCATTTT. This translates into CASSYHPGVSNQPQHF.

This clonotype has a count of ten or more. V is TRBV5-1 and J is TRBJ2-1, with 11 bases lining up with TRBD2. CDR1 and CDR2 (germline): SGHRS, YFSETQ. The trim removed 4 bases at V and 4 bases at J, leaving 4 bases unmatched. The CDR3 runs 15 residues. This chain's CDR3 is CASSRTSGGYNEQFF. The CDR3 nucleotides read TGCGCCAGCAGCCGTACTAGCGGGGGTTACAATGAGCAGTTCTTC.

The rearrangement links TRBV4-3 to TRBJ1-5, with 11 bases matching TRBD1. CDR3 length: 17 amino acids. The germline CDR1 and CDR2 sequences are LGHNA and YSLEER. V shed 6 bases, J shed 2 bases, and the junction held 9 bases outside the gene matches. CDR3 nucleotide sequence: TGCGCCAGCAGACCGGGACAGGGGGTCCAAGGCAATCAGCCCCAGCATTTT. It codes for CASRPGQGVQGNQPQHF.

The chain links TRBV12-3 or TRBV12-4 to TRBJ1-1; D gene ambiguous. Trimming removed 6 bases from V and 14 bases from J, with 19 bases in between. This CDR3 spans 12 amino acids. DNA of the CDR3: TGTGCCAGCAGCCCAGGCGGTCCTTCGGGATTCTTT. Amino acid sequence: CASSPGGPSGFF.

This clonotype was seen many times. The chain combines TRBV5-6 with TRBJ2-7, with a tentative D call TRBD1 (6 bases). Trimming shortened V by 2 bases and J by 1 base, and 7 bases separated the two germline ends. CDR3 length equals 13 residues. Germline V lookup: CDR1 SGHDT, CDR2 YYEEEE. The DNA for the CDR3 is TGTGCCAGCAGCTTCAGGGGATCCTACGAGCAGTACTTC. It codes for CASSFRGSYEQYF. The full variable domain, its missing parts supplied by reference TRBV5-6 and TRBJ2-7, is DAGVTQSPTHLIKTRGQQVTLRCSPKSGHDTVSWYQQALGQGPQFIFQYYEEEERQRGNFPDRFSGHQFPNYSSELNVNALLLGDSALYLCASSFRGSYEQYFGPGTRLTVT.

This chain links TRBV7-2 with TRBJ1-1; D unresolved. Germline V lookup: CDR1 SGHTA, CDR2 FQGNSA. This CDR3 is 10 amino acids long. The CDR3: CEDPNTEAFF. Written as DNA, the CDR3 is TGTGAGGACCCGAACACTGAAGCTTTCTTT.

This clonotype was detected many times. This rearrangement joins TRBV20-1 to TRBJ2-3; the match to TRBD2 covers 12 bases. V was pared by 3 bases and J by 2 bases, with 3 bases of the junction left unmatched. The V gene's germline CDR1 is DFQATT and CDR2 SNEGSKA (reference sequence). CDR3 length: 15 residues. The CDR3 is CSASLAGGNTDTQYF. CDR3 sequence (DNA): TGCAGTGCTAGTCTAGCGGGGGGGAACACAGATACGCAGTATTTT.

The rearrangement uses TRBV7-2 and TRBJ2-7; D may be TRBD1 (5 bases). Germline lookup yields CDR1 SGHTA and CDR2 FQGNSA. The CDR3 covers 14 residues. The V end was cut by 1 base, the J end by 1 base, with 8 bases between. The CDR3 region is CASSLEGRSYEQYF. CDR3 nucleotides: TGTGCCAGCAGCTTAGAGGGGCGGTCCTACGAGCAGTACTTC.

The V gene is TRBV20-1, the J gene TRBJ1-1; tentative D call: TRBD1 (6 bases). The CDR3 length is 14 residues. Trimming cost V 6 bases and J 2 bases, with 16 bases left between them. Germline lookup yields CDR1 DFQATT and CDR2 SNEGSKA (reference sequence). The DNA of the CDR3 is TGCAGTGCGGCCCGGGGGGGGCCCAACACTGAAGCTTTCTTT. Translated: CSAARGGPNTEAFF.

This chain links TRBV3-1 with TRBJ1-2; D may be TRBD1 (5 bases). The CDR3 consists of 14 residues. The V and J ends lost 1 base and 6 bases respectively, with 12 bases between them. Germline V lookup: CDR1 LGHDT, CDR2 YNNKEL (reference sequence). CDR3 coding DNA: TGTGCCAGCAGCCAAGGTTATGGCAGGGATGGCTACACCTTC. Residues: CASSQGYGRDGYTF.

The table lists this clonotype with many counts. This chain uses TRBV29-1 with TRBJ2-5; D gene ambiguous. Germline CDR1 SQVTM, CDR2 ANQGSEA. The V end lost 7 bases, the J end lost 5 bases, and 8 bases lay between the germline ends. The CDR3 runs to 10 residues. The CDR3: CSGHWETQYF. CDR3 sequence (DNA): TGCAGCGGGCATTGGGAGACCCAGTACTTC.

This chain connects TRBV15 to TRBJ2-2; tentatively, D is TRBD2 (6 bases). V was cut by 3 bases and J by 2 bases, with 7 bases left in between. CDR3 length equals 14 residues. The V gene's germline CDR1 is LNHNV and CDR2 YYDKDF (reference sequence). CDR3 sequence reads: CATSRDYNTGELFF. As DNA, the CDR3 is TGTGCCACCAGCAGGGACTATAACACCGGGGAGCTGTTTTTT.

This clonotype was detected ten times or more. The chain uses TRBV4-3 and TRBJ2-2, with D perhaps TRBD1 (6 bases). The V gene lost 4 bases and the J gene lost 6 bases, with 15 bases spanning the gap. This CDR3 region has 15 residues. Germline CDR1 and CDR2: LGHNA and YSLEER. The CDR3 nucleotides read TGCGCCAGCAGCCCCAGACGACAGGCGTCCGGGGAGCTGTTTTTT. Encoded protein: CASSPRRQASGELFF.

The chain couples TRBV2 to TRBJ2-7; 10 nucleotides line up with TRBD1. The CDR3 spans 14 residues. V was pared by 6 bases and J by 0 bases, with 2 bases of the junction left unmatched. In germline, CDR1 is SNHLY, CDR2 FYNNEI. The CDR3 nucleotides are TGTGCCAGCAGGACAGGGGGCGCCTCCTACGAGCAGTACGTC. Amino acids: CASRTGGASYEQYV.

This chain joins TRBV7-2 and TRBJ1-5, with D hard to call. Germline loops: CDR1 SGHTA, CDR2 FQGNSA. V lost 3 bases and J lost 3, with 6 bases in between. The CDR3 spans 13 residues. Here the CDR3 DNA reads TGTGCCAGCAGCTTGGGGTACAATCAGCCCCAGCATTTT. The encoded protein is CASSLGYNQPQHF.